What follows is one TCR beta chain and its context. Indicated time point: sample taken at primary tumor resection. Whole RNA was taken from tumor, nontumor lung or frozen PBMC; it was then sequenced unsorted. This sample was taken from a study of spatial heterogeneity in lung cancer. In the library, each TCR cDNA molecule bore its own unique molecular identifier. TCRdb recomputed calls from the 5' RACE reads with MiXCR, one row per CDR3 protein. The sample has about 85,000 distinct CDR3 sequences, approximately 20% seen once; the top ten hold roughly 6.2%. Germline CDR1 reads KGHSH; CDR2 reads LQKENI. V shed 5 bases and J shed 1 base, with 10 bases lying between them. CDR3 size: 14 residues.

The sample here was PBMCs, taken at surgery. This clonotype was sampled from a male donor with early-stage non-small cell lung cancer. The chain uses TRBV18 and TRBJ2-3; no clear D gene. The CDR3 reads CASSASTGTDTQYF. For the CDR3, the DNA is TGTGCCAGCTCAGCTAGTACCGGCACAGATACGCAGTATTTT.